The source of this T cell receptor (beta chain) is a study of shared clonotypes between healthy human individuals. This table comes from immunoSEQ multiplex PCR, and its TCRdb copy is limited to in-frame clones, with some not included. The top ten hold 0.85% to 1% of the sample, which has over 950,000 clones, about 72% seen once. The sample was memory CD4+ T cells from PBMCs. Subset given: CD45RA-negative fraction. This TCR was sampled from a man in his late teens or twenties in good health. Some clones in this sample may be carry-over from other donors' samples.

The CDR3 loop reads CASRPVGTEAFF. The CDR3, as DNA: TGTGCCAGCAGGCCAGTTGGCACTGAAGCTTTCTTT. The chain uses TRBV28 and TRBJ1-1; no firm D call. Trimming cost V 6 bases and J 4 bases, with 9 bases left between them. Germline V lookup: CDR1 MDHEN, CDR2 SYDVKM. CDR3 length: 12 amino acids. Combining the CDR3 with reference TRBV28 and TRBJ1-1 gives the whole variable domain DVKVTQSSRYLVKRTGEKVFLECVQDMDHENMFWYRQDPGLGLRLIYFSYDVKMKEKGDIPEGYSVSREKKERFSLILESASTNQTSMYLCASRPVGTEAFFGQGTRLTVV.